A single sample is the source of the 17 T cell receptor beta chains below, sequenced in a study of T cells expressing NK-cell markers (dated by TCRdb to the early 2020s). Library creation used 5' RACE. The run used an Illumina HiSeq 2000. The reads were reprocessed in TCRdb, with one entry per CDR3 protein sequence and no accompanying DNA. The sample table on file contains 440,000 or so distinct CDR3 sequences. The top ten hold about 7.3% of the sample. Material: blood T cells: a sorted CD56 or NKG2C T cell subset, CD4+ or CD8+ T cells, or bulk PBMC T cells (not recorded which). The receptors were gathered from a woman aged 18 to 69 in good health.

The chain uses TRBV18 and TRBJ2-6. The CDR3 length is 15 residues. The germline CDR1 and CDR2 sequences are KGHSH and LQKENI. This CDR3 is CASSPSHSGANVLTF. The full variable domain, completed using reference TRBV18 and TRBJ2-6, is NAGVMQNPRHLVRRRGQEARLRCSPMKGHSHVYWYRQLPEEGLKFMVYLQKENIIDESGMPKERFSAEFPKEGPSILRIQQVVRGDSAAYFCASSPSHSGANVLTFGAGSRLTVL.

The J gene is TRBJ1-1, the V gene TRBV12-3 or TRBV12-4. The CDR3 runs 13 residues. This CDR3 reads CASSTDGNTEAFF.

The rearrangement links TRBV12-3 or TRBV12-4 to TRBJ2-1; the TCRdb call, TRBD2, lacks DNA for checking. This CDR3 contains 16 residues. CDR3 residues: CASSLSGLAGGAEQFF.

V and J are TRBV28 and TRBJ2-5; TCRdb calls TRBD1, which cannot be checked without DNA. This CDR3 is built from 15 residues. Germline V gene sequence: CDR1 MDHEN, CDR2 SYDVKM. CDR3 sequence: CASSLSRFNQETQYF.

The chain links TRBV20-1 to TRBJ2-7. Germline CDR1 is DFQATT and CDR2 is SNEGSKA (reference sequence). CDR3 length: 15 residues. CDR3 protein: CSARDLGGRIYEQYF.

V usage is TRBV24-1 and J usage is TRBJ2-7; the TCRdb call, TRBD1, lacks DNA for checking. The CDR3 is made up of 14 amino acids. Germline V lookup: CDR1 KGHDR, CDR2 SFDVKD. CDR3 sequence reads: CANHGQGMVYEQYF.

The rearrangement joins TRBV5-1 to TRBJ2-6; checking the TCRdb D call of TRBD1 is not possible without DNA. CDR3 size: 18 residues. The germline V gene encodes CDR1 SGHRS and CDR2 YFSETQ. This CDR3 reads CASSLDGIRGSGANVLTF.

The chain has TRBV10-3 and TRBJ2-7; TCRdb lists TRBD2, though no DNA is available to test this call. Germline CDR1 ENHRY, CDR2 SYGVKD. The CDR3 spans 15 residues. The CDR3 spells CAISAESGASYEQYF.

The gene calls are TRBV20-1 and TRBJ2-7; checking the TCRdb D call of TRBD1 is not possible without DNA. CDR3 length: 14 residues. Germline loops: CDR1 DFQATT, CDR2 SNEGSKA (reference sequence). The CDR3 reads CSAWDRPATYEQYF.

The rearrangement links TRBV7-2 to TRBJ2-1; no DNA is available, so the TRBD2 call from TCRdb remains unchecked. CDR3 length: 15 residues. In germline, CDR1 is SGHTA, CDR2 FQGNSA. The CDR3 protein is CASSRGLALHNEQFF.

This rearrangement joins TRBV6-5 to TRBJ1-1; lacking DNA, the TRBD1 call made by TCRdb goes unchecked. The CDR3 runs 16 residues. Germline CDR1 and CDR2: MNHEY and SVGAGI. CDR3 amino acids: CASSYRSGGIDTEAFF.

The chain links TRBV7-9 to TRBJ2-3; TCRdb reports TRBD1, a call that lacks DNA to check it against. Per germline, CDR1 SEHNR and CDR2 FQNEAQ (reference sequence). The CDR3 consists of 15 residues. This chain's CDR3 is CASSFLQGSTDTQYF.

J is TRBJ2-2 and V is TRBV4-3; checking the TCRdb D call of TRBD2 is not possible without DNA. This CDR3 has 17 residues. Germline V gene sequence: CDR1 LGHNA, CDR2 YSLEER. This chain's CDR3 is CASSQKSGDANTGELFF.

The chain has TRBV5-6 and TRBJ1-1; TCRdb lists TRBD1, though no DNA is available to test this call. Germline V gene sequence: CDR1 SGHDT, CDR2 YYEEEE. The CDR3 has 15 residues. CDR3 sequence reads: CASSLADREHTEAFF.

The chain recombines TRBV11-1 with TRBJ2-3. The CDR3 sequence is 15 residues long. The V gene's germline CDR1 is SGHAT and CDR2 FQDESV (reference sequence). This CDR3 reads CASSWALADTDTQYF.

The V gene is TRBV5-4, the J gene TRBJ1-4; lacking DNA, the TRBD1 call made by TCRdb goes unchecked. Germline assignment: CDR1 SGHNT and CDR2 YYREEE (reference sequence). The CDR3 is made up of 15 amino acids. The chain's CDR3 is CASSLGGGANEKLFF.

The chain joins TRBV30 to TRBJ2-5; without DNA, the TCRdb call of TRBD2 cannot be checked. CDR1 is GTSNPN, CDR2 SVGIG, per germline (reference sequence). The CDR3 is made up of 15 amino acids. CDR3: CAWSVLLAAGETQYF.